These T cell receptor beta chains were read from a single sample in a study of blood T cells in healthy people across ages. TCRdb fed the 5' RACE reads into MiXCR, producing one record per CDR3 protein. The repertoire holds 700,000 to 900,000 distinct CDR3 sequences, with around 24% as singletons. These sequences were also reported in another study, on T cells of mothers and their children.

The sequenced sample was blood. These receptors were obtained from a boy younger than 18 in good health. The CDR3 runs from the conserved cysteine through the conserved F or W. The D gene is left open where the match is weak. Size is stated for part of the rows, as once, few or many counts, or as a class when the clone is expanded.

size: few
D: TRBD2
V: TRBV5-5
J: TRBJ2-7
length: 18
CDR3: CASSLGPGTSGAYYEQYF
DNA: TGTGCCAGCAGCTTGGGACCCGGGACTAGCGGGGCCTACTACGAGCAGTACTTC

size: -
D: -
V: TRBV7-6
J: TRBJ1-3
length: 13
CDR3: CASKGTSGNTIYF
DNA: TGTGCCAGCAAGGGAACCTCTGGAAACACCATATATTTT

size: few
D: -
V: TRBV24-1
J: TRBJ2-1
length: 13
CDR3: CATSDPRGNEQFF
DNA: TGTGCCACCAGTGATCCGAGGGGCAATGAGCAGTTCTTC

size: -
D: -
V: TRBV30
J: TRBJ1-2
length: 13
CDR3: CAWSGTRFSGYTF
DNA: TGTGCCTGGAGCGGGACGAGATTCAGTGGCTACACCTTC

size: -
D: -
V: TRBV20-1
J: TRBJ2-7
length: 16
CDR3: CSARGKLGRSDHEQYF
DNA: TGCAGTGCTAGAGGCAAATTGGGACGGTCGGACCACGAGCAGTACTTC

size: -
D: TRBD2
V: TRBV6-2/TRBV6-3
J: TRBJ2-2
length: 17
CDR3: CASSAWVGGAHTGELFF
DNA: TGTGCCAGCAGCGCCTGGGTCGGGGGGGCCCACACCGGGGAGCTGTTTTTT

size: few
D: TRBD1
V: TRBV28
J: TRBJ1-5
length: 14
CDR3: CASSWTGSGQPQHF
DNA: TGTGCCAGCAGTTGGACAGGGAGTGGTCAGCCCCAGCATTTT

size: -
D: TRBD1
V: TRBV10-2
J: TRBJ1-1
length: 12
CDR3: CASGQGHTEAFF
DNA: TGCGCCAGCGGACAGGGCCACACTGAAGCTTTCTTT

size: -
D: -
V: TRBV15
J: TRBJ2-7
length: 16
CDR3: CATSSPRTLSPYEQYF
DNA: TGTGCCACCAGCAGCCCTCGGACCTTGTCCCCTTACGAGCAGTACTTC

size: few
D: -
V: TRBV5-1
J: TRBJ2-1
length: 15
CDR3: CASSAKVGGPNEQFF
DNA: TGCGCCAGCAGCGCTAAGGTGGGGGGGCCCAATGAGCAGTTCTTC

size: -
D: -
V: TRBV9
J: TRBJ2-1
length: 14
CDR3: CASSVGGAVNEQFF
DNA: TGTGCCAGCAGCGTGGGGGGGGCTGTAAATGAGCAGTTCTTC

size: -
D: TRBD1
V: TRBV20-1
J: TRBJ1-1
length: 13
CDR3: CSAPTDRGTEAFF
DNA: TGCAGTGCCCCCACGGACAGGGGTACTGAAGCTTTCTTT

size: -
D: -
V: TRBV7-9
J: TRBJ2-5
length: 15
CDR3: CASRTTGTPAETQYF
DNA: TGTGCCAGCAGGACGACCGGGACACCTGCGGAGACCCAGTACTTC

size: -
D: -
V: TRBV9
J: TRBJ1-2
length: 15
CDR3: CASSVGATTPYGYTF
DNA: TGTGCCAGCAGCGTCGGGGCCACCACCCCCTATGGCTACACCTTC

size: -
D: TRBD2
V: TRBV7-2
J: TRBJ2-5
length: 15
CDR3: CATRTSGDVRETQYF
DNA: TGTGCCACCCGGACTAGCGGGGACGTCCGGGAGACCCAGTACTTC

size: -
D: -
V: TRBV29-1
J: TRBJ2-1
length: 13
CDR3: CSVVGGGQNEQFF
DNA: TGCAGCGTTGTTGGGGGGGGGCAGAATGAGCAGTTCTTC

size: -
D: TRBD2
V: TRBV20-1
J: TRBJ2-5
length: 14
CDR3: CSARGGGEEETQYF
DNA: TGCAGTGCTAGAGGCGGGGGGGAAGAAGAGACCCAGTACTTC

size: -
D: -
V: TRBV20-1
J: TRBJ2-3
length: 15
CDR3: CSARGGSGHSNTQYF
DNA: TGCAGTGCTAGAGGGGGCAGCGGCCACTCGAATACGCAGTATTTT

size: once
D: TRBD1
V: TRBV20-1
J: TRBJ1-2
length: 15
CDR3: CSARLQGDLNYGYTF
DNA: TGCAGTGCTAGATTACAGGGGGACCTTAACTATGGCTACACCTTC

size: -
D: -
V: TRBV14
J: TRBJ2-1
length: 15
CDR3: CASSPDLTPYNEQFF
DNA: TGTGCCAGCAGCCCGGACTTGACTCCCTACAATGAGCAGTTCTTC

size: -
D: TRBD1
V: TRBV7-9
J: TRBJ1-2
length: 15
CDR3: CASSSPEGTGVTRTF
DNA: TGTGCCAGCAGCTCCCCGGAGGGGACAGGGGTCACCCGCACCTTC

size: -
D: -
V: TRBV28
J: TRBJ2-5
length: 14
CDR3: CASSLRRVQETQYF
DNA: TGTGCCAGCAGCTTACGGCGGGTCCAAGAGACCCAGTACTTC

size: once
D: TRBD1
V: TRBV12-3/TRBV12-4
J: TRBJ2-7
length: 16
CDR3: CASSPNTRTGAYEQYF
DNA: TGTGCCAGCAGTCCCAACACCCGGACAGGCGCTTACGAGCAGTACTTC

size: -
D: -
V: TRBV9
J: TRBJ1-1
length: 16
CDR3: CASSVSPPGAFTEAFF
DNA: TGTGCCAGCAGCGTATCCCCCCCAGGGGCGTTCACTGAAGCTTTCTTT

size: many
D: -
V: TRBV28
J: TRBJ2-3
length: 13
CDR3: CASSLGGADTQYF
DNA: TGTGCCAGCAGTTTAGGGGGGGCCGATACGCAGTATTTT

size: -
D: -
V: TRBV20-1
J: TRBJ2-7
length: 13
CDR3: CSARPGRDYEQYF
DNA: TGCAGTGCTAGACCTGGCAGGGACTACGAGCAGTACTTC

size: -
D: -
V: TRBV12-3/TRBV12-4
J: TRBJ1-1
length: 15
CDR3: CASNPQGWGNTEAFF
DNA: TGTGCCAGCAACCCGCAGGGGTGGGGGAACACTGAAGCTTTCTTT

size: few
D: -
V: TRBV24-1
J: TRBJ2-2
length: 13
CDR3: CTTSDYSTGELFF
DNA: TGTACCACCAGTGATTATTCGACCGGGGAGCTGTTTTTT

size: few
D: TRBD2
V: TRBV5-1
J: TRBJ2-1
length: 14
CDR3: CASSTGTSGGAQFF
DNA: TGCGCCAGCAGCACCGGGACTAGCGGGGGGGCGCAGTTCTTC

size: many
D: -
V: TRBV5-4
J: TRBJ1-4
length: 13
CDR3: CASSSDFNEKLFF
DNA: TGTGCCAGCAGTTCGGACTTTAATGAAAAACTGTTTTTT

size: -
D: -
V: TRBV2
J: TRBJ2-5
length: 14
CDR3: CASSEWTAQETQYF
DNA: TGTGCCAGCAGTGAGTGGACAGCCCAAGAGACCCAGTACTTC

size: -
D: TRBD1
V: TRBV20-1
J: TRBJ2-6
length: 16
CDR3: CSASRQGTSGANVLTF
DNA: TGCAGTGCTAGTCGACAGGGCACCTCTGGGGCCAACGTCCTGACTTTC

size: -
D: TRBD2
V: TRBV3-1
J: TRBJ2-4
length: 17
CDR3: CASSQVVAGGAKNIQYF
DNA: TGTGCCAGCAGCCAAGTGGTAGCGGGGGGCGCCAAAAACATTCAGTACTTC

size: -
D: TRBD1
V: TRBV20-1
J: TRBJ2-2
length: 16
CDR3: CSARPKDRGLTGELFF
DNA: TGCAGTGCTCGACCCAAGGACAGGGGGCTCACCGGGGAGCTGTTTTTT

size: few
D: -
V: TRBV6-4
J: TRBJ2-3
length: 13
CDR3: CASSDSAGDTQYF
DNA: TGTGCCAGCAGTGACTCGGCAGGGGATACGCAGTATTTT

size: few
D: -
V: TRBV7-9
J: TRBJ2-7
length: 16
CDR3: CASSLAAKGVNYEQYF
DNA: TGTGCCAGCAGTCTCGCCGCGAAGGGGGTCAACTACGAGCAGTACTTC

size: -
D: -
V: TRBV23-1
J: TRBJ2-5
length: 13
CDR3: CASRPKTQETQYF
DNA: TGCGCCAGCAGGCCTAAGACCCAAGAGACCCAGTACTTC

size: -
D: TRBD1
V: TRBV20-1
J: TRBJ2-5
length: 15
CDR3: CSARVAGTGKETQYF
DNA: TGCAGTGCTAGAGTTGCCGGGACAGGGAAAGAGACCCAGTACTTC

size: -
D: TRBD2
V: TRBV24-1
J: TRBJ2-3
length: 16
CDR3: CATGDWTSGATDTQYF
DNA: TGTGCCACCGGTGATTGGACTAGCGGGGCCACAGATACGCAGTATTTT

size: -
D: TRBD1
V: TRBV9
J: TRBJ2-1
length: 16
CDR3: CASSPRTGPIYNEQFF
DNA: TGTGCCAGCAGCCCCAGGACAGGGCCTATCTACAATGAGCAGTTCTTC

size: -
D: TRBD1
V: TRBV11-3
J: TRBJ2-5
length: 15
CDR3: CASSFPGQGEETQYF
DNA: TGTGCCAGCAGCTTCCCGGGACAGGGAGAAGAGACCCAGTACTTC